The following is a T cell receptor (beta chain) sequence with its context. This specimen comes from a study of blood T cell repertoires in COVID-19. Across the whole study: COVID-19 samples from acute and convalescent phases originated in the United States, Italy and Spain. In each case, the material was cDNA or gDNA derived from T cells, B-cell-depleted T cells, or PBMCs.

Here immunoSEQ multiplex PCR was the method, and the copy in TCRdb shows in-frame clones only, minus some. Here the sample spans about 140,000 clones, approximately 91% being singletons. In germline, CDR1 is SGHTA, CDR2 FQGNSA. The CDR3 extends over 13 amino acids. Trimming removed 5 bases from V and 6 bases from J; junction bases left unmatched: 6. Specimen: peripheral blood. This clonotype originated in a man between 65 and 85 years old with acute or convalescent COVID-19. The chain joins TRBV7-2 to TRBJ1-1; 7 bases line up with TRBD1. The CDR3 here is CASSLEGQAEAFF. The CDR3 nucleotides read TGTGCCAGCAGCCTAGAAGGACAGGCTGAAGCTTTCTTT.